The 18 T cell receptor beta chains listed next were all sequenced from one sample in a study of blood T cells in healthy people across ages. Using a J-beta primer mix together with a sample-barcoded 5' primer, a second PCR was run for roughly 6 to 12 cycles. MiXCR, applied by TCRdb to the 5' RACE reads, yields one record per CDR3 protein. The sample has 270,000 or so distinct CDR3 sequences; 25% to 30% are singletons. The sequenced sample consisted of blood. These receptors were collected from a woman in her sixties or seventies in good health.

This clonotype appeared a few times. The V call is TRBV7-8, the J call TRBJ1-6, with TRBD1 as a possible D gene (5 bases). Germline loops: CDR1 SGHVS, CDR2 FQNEAQ. V was clipped by 1 base and J by 10 bases, with 14 bases between them. The CDR3 contains 15 residues. The CDR3 nucleotides are TGTGCCAGCAGCTTAGGCAGGGCCCAAGGGTCACCCCTCCACTTT. It translates to CASSLGRAQGSPLHF.

Turning to this clonotype: The junction shows a germline mismatch at one end, possibly a read error. This chain uses TRBV7-7 with TRBJ2-5, with TRBD1 matching over 12 bases. The CDR3 contains 15 residues. The germline gives CDR1 SSHAT, CDR2 FNYEAQ (reference sequence). In DNA, the CDR3 is TGTGCTAGCAGCCTCGGGACAGGGGGCGCGGAGACCCAGTACTTC. Amino acids: CASSLGTGGAETQYF.

This clonotype was seen more than once but under ten times. This chain links TRBV12-3 or TRBV12-4 with TRBJ2-5, with TRBD2 identical over 12 bases. J lost 5 bases, V lost 5 bases, and 15 bases had no gene match. The CDR3 consists of 18 residues. The CDR3 here is CASSLQSRPSGRVETQYF. The DNA for the CDR3 is TGTGCCAGCAGTCTCCAGTCCCGTCCTAGCGGGAGGGTGGAGACCCAGTACTTC.

The sample holds a few counts of this clonotype. V and J are TRBV20-1 and TRBJ2-3; D might be TRBD1 (5 bases). Germline V CDR1 and CDR2: DFQATT, SNEGSKA (reference sequence). V gave up 6 bases and J gave up 4 bases, with 11 bases separating them. CDR3 size: 12 residues. In nucleotides, the CDR3 is TGCAGTGCAGACCTGGGGCCAGATACGCAGTATTTT. This sequence encodes CSADLGPDTQYF.

This clonotype has just a few counts. The chain has TRBV28 and TRBJ1-2; 9 bases line up with TRBD1. This CDR3 contains 12 residues. V was pared by 11 bases and J by 8 bases, with 9 bases of the junction left unmatched. CDR1 MDHEN and CDR2 SYDVKM come from the germline V gene. CDR3 in amino acids: CAGKQGAGGYTF. CDR3 DNA: TGTGCCGGAAAACAGGGGGCCGGGGGCTACACCTTC.

The chain couples TRBV7-6 to TRBJ2-5, with 7 bases identical to TRBD2. The length of the CDR3 is 16 residues. The germline gives CDR1 SGHVS, CDR2 FNYEAQ. V lost 1 base to trimming and J lost 5 bases; unmatched junction nucleotides: 10. The CDR3 is CASSLDPTLGGETQYF. The CDR3 DNA follows: TGTGCCAGCAGCTTAGACCCTACCCTCGGGGGGGAGACCCAGTACTTC. Based on the CDR3 plus reference TRBV7-6 and TRBJ2-5, the full variable domain is GAGVSQSPRYKVTKRGQDVALRCDPISGHVSLYWYRQALGQGPEFLTYFNYEAQQDKSGLPNDRFSAERPEGSISTLTIQRTEQRDSAMYRCASSLDPTLGGETQYFGPGTRLLVL.

The gene calls are TRBV28 and TRBJ1-2; 11 nucleotides align to TRBD1. Germline V gene lookup returns CDR1 MDHEN and CDR2 SYDVKM. This CDR3 contains 13 residues. V lost 6 bases to trimming and J lost 7 bases; unmatched junction nucleotides: 4. The CDR3 loop reads CASRGQGGGGYTF. As DNA, the CDR3 is TGTGCCAGCAGGGGACAGGGGGGAGGTGGCTACACCTTC.

The V and J genes are TRBV29-1 and TRBJ2-7, with D perhaps matching TRBD2 (6 bases). The CDR3 is 10 amino acids. Germline CDR1 reads SQVTM; CDR2 reads ANQGSEA. V was shortened by 2 bases and J by 9 bases, with 8 bases between the two germline ends. The CDR3 spells CSVENGGQYF. In DNA, the CDR3 is TGCAGCGTTGAAAACGGGGGGCAGTACTTC.

The table lists this clonotype with a few counts. An end of the junction differs from the germline gene, which may be a read error. V is TRBV6-2 or TRBV6-3 and J is TRBJ2-1; possibly TRBD2 for D (5 bases). The germline gives CDR1 MNHEY, CDR2 SVGEGT. The CDR3 covers 13 residues. CDR3 coding DNA: TGTGCCAGCAGAGGGAGCTCCTACAATGAGCGGTTCTTC. This codes for CASRGSSYNERFF.

The chain is built from TRBV29-1 and TRBJ2-7; tentatively, D is TRBD2 (6 bases). CDR1 is SQVTM, CDR2 ANQGSEA, per germline. Trimming took off 4 bases at V and 7 bases at J, with 20 bases between the two ends. The CDR3 extends over 14 amino acids. CDR3 sequence reads: CSVGNSGSSGEQYF. The CDR3 bases are TGCAGCGTTGGTAATAGCGGATCGTCCGGGGAGCAGTACTTC.

This clonotype was recorded a few times. The CDR3 DNA reads as TGTGCCAGCACCATGGGTCTCCTCGCAGGACCCTCGGGAACCCAGTACTTC. As protein: CASTMGLLAGPSGTQYF. The V and J genes are TRBV6-2 or TRBV6-3 and TRBJ2-5; D might be TRBD2 (5 bases). The CDR3 covers 17 residues. V lost 7 bases and J 8 bases, leaving 29 bases between the germline ends. In germline, CDR1 is MNHEY, CDR2 SVGEGT.

This clonotype was seen more than once but under ten times. The rearrangement links TRBV6-1 to TRBJ2-1; TRBD2 is a possible D gene (6 bases). This CDR3 spans 14 amino acids. Trimming took 8 bases from V and 3 from J, leaving 14 bases between them. The germline CDR1 and CDR2 sequences are MNHNS and SASEGT. The CDR3 loop is CASEDGRIYNEQFF. CDR3 nucleotide sequence: TGTGCCAGCGAAGACGGGAGAATCTACAATGAGCAGTTCTTC.

Ten or more counts support this clonotype. The chain uses TRBV29-1 and TRBJ1-3; the D gene is possibly TRBD1 (6 bases). V lost 1 base and J 5 bases, leaving 9 bases between the germline ends. The germline gives CDR1 SQVTM, CDR2 ANQGSEA. CDR3 length: 13 amino acids. DNA of the CDR3: TGCAGCGTTGAAGCAGGACAGAGAAACACCATATATTTT. Amino acids: CSVEAGQRNTIYF. The variable domain in full, completed from reference TRBV29-1 and TRBJ1-3, reads SAVISQKPSRDICQRGTSLTIQCQVDSQVTMMFWYRQQPGQSLTLIATANQGSEATYESGFVIDKFPISRPNLTFSTLTVSNMSPEDSSIYLCSVEAGQRNTIYFGEGSWLTVV.

At least ten counts were recorded for this clonotype. The J gene is TRBJ1-2, the V gene TRBV28; D gene uncertain. CDR3 length equals 14 residues. V dropped 1 base and J dropped 8 bases, with 14 bases sitting between them. Germline V CDR1 and CDR2: MDHEN, SYDVKM. The CDR3 region is CASSLSAPYSGYTF. CDR3 DNA sequence: TGTGCCAGCAGTTTATCCGCCCCTTACAGCGGCTACACCTTC.

This clonotype was observed a handful of times. This chain links TRBV4-3 with TRBJ2-7, with 7 nucleotides matching TRBD2. The CDR3 totals 16 residues. CDR1 LGHNA and CDR2 YSLEER come from the germline V gene. With V trimmed by 0 bases and J by 5 bases, 10 bases remained unmatched. Here the CDR3 DNA reads TGCGCCAGCAGCCAAGATGCCAGGAGGAGCGGGGACGAGCAGTACTTC. Amino acids: CASSQDARRSGDEQYF.

The chain is built from TRBV9 and TRBJ2-7; D remains ambiguous. The CDR3 covers 15 residues. The germline V gene has CDR1 SGDLS and CDR2 YYNGEE. The V end lost 1 base, the J end lost 2 bases, and 13 bases lay between the germline ends. CDR3 residues: CASSVTVGSPYEQYF. Here the CDR3 DNA reads TGTGCCAGCAGCGTAACGGTCGGCTCTCCCTACGAGCAGTACTTC.

This clonotype has a handful of counts. One junction end does not reproduce the germline sequence, and a read error may be involved. This chain joins TRBV4-1 and TRBJ2-5; D ambiguous. The J call may be mistaken, given a closer DNA end match to TRBJ2-1. The CDR3 contains 13 residues. Germline CDR1 reads MGHRA; CDR2 reads YSYEKL. The CDR3: CASSQGRNNGQFF. As DNA, the CDR3 is TGCGCCAGCAGCCAAGGCAGAAACAATGGGCAGTTCTTC.

This clonotype was picked up one time. The chain has TRBV20-1 and TRBJ2-7; the D is unclear. Trimming left V 0 bases short and J 2 bases short, with 11 bases between. Germline assignment: CDR1 DFQATT and CDR2 SNEGSKA (reference sequence). There are 14 residues in the CDR3. CDR3 sequence (DNA): TGCAGTGCTAGAGATCTTAGGACGCCCTACGAGCAGTACTTC. Its translation: CSARDLRTPYEQYF.